These 17 T cell receptor beta chains came from one sample sequenced in a study of follicular helper T cells after annual influenza vaccination. The time point here: 2014-2015 season, pre-vaccination. Libraries were prepared by immunoSEQ multiplex PCR; TCRdb keeps only in-frame clonotypes and omits some of them. This sample carries some 8,200 clones, approximately 85% of them seen once, and the ten largest clones take more than 1%. The sequencing used CXCR5+ CD38- circulating T follicular helper cells from blood, collected on the day of influenza vaccination. The subset was: circulating Tfh, non-naive CD4+CXCR5+PD-1+ (ICOS+CD38+ or ICOS-CD38-). The receptors derive from an adult who received the influenza vaccine.

This chain links TRBV5-1 with TRBJ2-3, with 12 bases matching TRBD2. The CDR3 runs 18 residues. Germline lookup yields CDR1 SGHRS and CDR2 YFSETQ. V shed 4 bases and J 3 bases; nucleotides not matched to a gene: 12. The CDR3 loop reads CASSLGASGGVVTDTQYF. The CDR3 bases are TGCGCCAGCAGCCTAGGGGCTAGCGGGGGGGTTGTGACAGATACGCAGTATTTT.

J is TRBJ1-5 and V is TRBV5-1; possibly TRBD1 for D (6 bases). The CDR3 contains 14 residues. Trimming took off 1 base at V and 5 bases at J, with 10 bases between the two ends. Germline CDR1 and CDR2: SGHRS and YFSETQ. CDR3 nucleotides: TGCGCCAGCAGCTTGACAGGGAGAGATCAGCCCCAGCATTTT. It encodes CASSLTGRDQPQHF.

In the case of this clone: The sample carries other DNA sequences with the same CDR3. The chain has TRBV2 and TRBJ2-7; 8 bases match TRBD2. Germline CDR1 SNHLY, CDR2 FYNNEI. There are 15 residues in the CDR3. V lost 4 bases, J lost 2 bases, and 7 bases stayed unmatched. CDR3 sequence: CASSARGGETYEQYF. DNA of the CDR3: TGTGCCAGCAGTGCTCGGGGGGGGGAGACCTACGAGCAGTACTTC.

This chain uses TRBV28 with TRBJ1-1; D is perhaps TRBD1 (5 bases). Trimming took off 4 bases at V and 1 base at J, with 16 bases between the two ends. Germline loops: CDR1 MDHEN, CDR2 SYDVKM. The CDR3 consists of 16 residues. The CDR3 protein is CASSSPPGTANTEAFF. The CDR3, as DNA: TGTGCCAGCAGTTCCCCCCCCGGGACGGCGAACACTGAAGCTTTCTTT.

This clone was seen a handful of times. The J gene is TRBJ2-2, the V gene TRBV7-3, with 8 bases fitting TRBD2. Germline CDR1 and CDR2: SGHTA and FQGTGA. V dropped 0 bases and J dropped 4; count of bases not matched to a gene: 1. The CDR3 contains 15 residues. This CDR3 is CASSLTGTSTGELFF. The CDR3 DNA follows: TGTGCCAGCAGCTTAACCGGGACTAGCACCGGGGAGCTGTTTTTT.

V and J are TRBV9 and TRBJ1-2; D gene unclear. V was clipped by 5 bases and J by 3 bases, with 11 bases between them. The CDR3 length is 13 residues. CDR1 is SGDLS, CDR2 YYNGEE, per germline. The CDR3 DNA reads as TGTGCCAGCAGTGCTGACACCGACTATGGCTACACCTTC. Translation: CASSADTDYGYTF. The full variable domain, in which reference TRBV9 and TRBJ1-2 provide the parts outside the CDR3, is DSGVTQTPKHLITATGQRVTLRCSPRSGDLSVYWYQQSLDQGLQFLIQYYNGEERAKGNILERFSAQQFPDLHSELNLSSLELGDSALYFCASSADTDYGYTFGSGTRLTVV.

This chain links TRBV9 with TRBJ2-3; a possible D gene is TRBD2 (6 bases). CDR1 and CDR2 from the germline V gene are SGDLS and YYNGEE. The CDR3 loop spans 16 amino acids. Trimming removed 4 bases at V and 2 bases at J, with 17 bases between. CDR3 sequence: CASSLGTGRSTDTQYF. As DNA, the CDR3 is TGTGCCAGCAGCCTTGGGACTGGGCGTTCCACAGATACGCAGTATTTT.

J is TRBJ2-3 and V is TRBV10-3, with D possibly matching TRBD1 (6 bases). Germline values: CDR1 ENHRY, CDR2 SYGVKD. The CDR3 is 14 residues long. V was pared by 5 bases and J by 0 bases, with 9 bases between. In nucleotides, the CDR3 is TGTGCCATCAGTCGGACAGAAAGCACAGATACGCAGTATTTT. It encodes CAISRTESTDTQYF.

The rearrangement links TRBV6-1 to TRBJ1-1; 7 nucleotides line up with TRBD1. Germline V gene data show CDR1 as MNHNS and CDR2 as SASEGT. Trimming cost V 6 bases and J 2 bases; bases outside gene matches: 9. The CDR3 is made up of 15 amino acids. CDR3 DNA sequence: TGTGCCAGCAGAGGGGGCTTGGGGGGTAACACTGAAGCTTTCTTT. Protein sequence: CASRGGLGGNTEAFF.

V usage is TRBV14 and J usage is TRBJ1-6; D gene uncertain. The V end was cut by 4 bases, the J end by 9 bases, with 13 bases between. Germline V gene data show CDR1 as SGHDN and CDR2 as FVKESK. The CDR3 totals 14 residues. In DNA form, the CDR3 reads TGTGCCAGCAGCCCCGGGCGGTCGGGTTCACCCCTCCACTTT. Translation: CASSPGRSGSPLHF.

This chain uses TRBV4-2 with TRBJ2-5; TRBD2 aligns across 15 bases. Germline V CDR1 and CDR2: LGHNA, YNFKEQ. This CDR3 has 17 amino acids. Trimming took 3 bases from V and 3 from J; bases not matched to a gene: 5. CDR3 coding DNA: TGTGCCAGCAGCCAGTCCGGACTAGCGGGGGGGGAAGAGACCCAGTACTTC. The encoded protein is CASSQSGLAGGEETQYF.

The chain has TRBV4-2 and TRBJ2-2, with D possibly matching TRBD2 (7 bases). Germline V gene data show CDR1 as LGHNA and CDR2 as YNFKEQ. CDR3 size: 17 residues. With 5 bases removed from V and 2 bases from J, the gap between germline ends came to 18 bases. CDR3 DNA: TGTGCCAGCAGCAGCGACGTGGCGGGGGCCAACACCGGGGAGCTGTTTTTT. Encoded protein: CASSSDVAGANTGELFF.

The rearrangement uses TRBV7-2 and TRBJ1-5, with D hard to call. V was trimmed by 3 bases and J by 2 bases, leaving 14 bases between them. The CDR3 sequence is 16 residues long. Germline CDR1 reads SGHTA; CDR2 reads FQGNSA. CDR3 loop: CASSLRLAGGNQPQHF. In nucleotides, the CDR3 is TGTGCCAGCAGCTTGAGGTTGGCGGGCGGCAATCAGCCCCAGCATTTT. Variable domain in full (rest from reference TRBV7-2 and TRBJ1-5): GAGVSQSPSNKVTEKGKDVELRCDPISGHTALYWYRQSLGQGLEFLIYFQGNSAPDKSGLPSDRFSAERTGGSVSTLTIQRTQQEDSAVYLCASSLRLAGGNQPQHFGDGTRLSIL.

The J gene is TRBJ1-2, the V gene TRBV7-9, with 8 nucleotides matching TRBD1. From germline, CDR1 is SEHNR and CDR2 FQNEAQ (reference sequence). This CDR3 region has 14 residues. J was trimmed by 4 bases and V by 0 bases; bases with no gene match: 1. The CDR3 DNA is TGTGCCAGCAGCTTAGCGGACAGGGTCTATGGCTACACCTTC. Its protein is CASSLADRVYGYTF.

This chain links TRBV2 with TRBJ1-2; D gene ambiguous. The V end lost 3 bases, the J end lost 12 bases, and 8 bases lay between the germline ends. Germline CDR1 and CDR2: SNHLY and FYNNEI. CDR3 length equals 10 residues. CDR3 DNA sequence: TGTGCCAGCAGTGAGGCAGACGACACCTTC. It codes for CASSEADDTF.

This clone has just one count. The rearrangement links TRBV27 to TRBJ2-1; D is unclear. Looked up from germline, CDR1 is MNHEY and CDR2 is SMNVEV (reference sequence). The CDR3 has 14 residues. V shed 4 bases and J shed 9 bases, with 16 bases lying between them. The CDR3 bases are TGTGCCAGCAGTTCCCAGCTTCTAGAAAGTGAGCAGTTCTTC. This encodes CASSSQLLESEQFF.

V is TRBV13 and J is TRBJ1-2; maybe TRBD1 (6 bases). CDR1 PRHDT and CDR2 FYEKMQ come from the germline V gene (reference sequence). The CDR3 runs 14 residues. Trimming took off 4 bases at V and 5 bases at J, with 14 bases between the two ends. CDR3 region: CASSSEGGGYGYTF. The DNA for the CDR3 is TGTGCCAGCAGCTCCGAGGGGGGCGGATATGGCTACACCTTC.